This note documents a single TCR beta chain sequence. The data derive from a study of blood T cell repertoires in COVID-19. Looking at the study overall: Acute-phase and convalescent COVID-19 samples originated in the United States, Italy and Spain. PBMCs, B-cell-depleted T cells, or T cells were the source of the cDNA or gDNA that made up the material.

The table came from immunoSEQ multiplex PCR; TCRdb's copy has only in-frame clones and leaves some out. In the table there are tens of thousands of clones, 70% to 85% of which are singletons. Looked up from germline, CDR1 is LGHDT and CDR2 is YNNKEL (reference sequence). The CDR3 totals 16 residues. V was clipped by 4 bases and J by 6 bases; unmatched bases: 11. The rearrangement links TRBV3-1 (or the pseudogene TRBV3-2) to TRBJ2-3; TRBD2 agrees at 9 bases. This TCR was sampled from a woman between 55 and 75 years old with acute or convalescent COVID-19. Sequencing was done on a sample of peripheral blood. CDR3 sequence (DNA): TGTGCCAGCAGCCTCAGAGGCGGGGGGGCGGGGGATACGCAGTATTTT. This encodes CASSLRGGGAGDTQYF.